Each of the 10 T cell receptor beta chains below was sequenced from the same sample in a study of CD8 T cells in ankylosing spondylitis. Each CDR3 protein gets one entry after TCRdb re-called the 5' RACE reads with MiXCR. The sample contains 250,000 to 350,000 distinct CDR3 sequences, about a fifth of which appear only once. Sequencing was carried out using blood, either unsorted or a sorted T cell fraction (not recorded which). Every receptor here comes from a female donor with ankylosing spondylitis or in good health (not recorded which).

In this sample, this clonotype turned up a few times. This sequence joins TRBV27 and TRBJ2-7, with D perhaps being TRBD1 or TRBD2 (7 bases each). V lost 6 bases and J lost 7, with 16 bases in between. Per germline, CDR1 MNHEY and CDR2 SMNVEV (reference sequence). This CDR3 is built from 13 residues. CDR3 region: CASSQGGVVEQYF. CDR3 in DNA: TGTGCCAGCAGCCAGGGGGGGGTTGTGGAGCAGTACTTC.

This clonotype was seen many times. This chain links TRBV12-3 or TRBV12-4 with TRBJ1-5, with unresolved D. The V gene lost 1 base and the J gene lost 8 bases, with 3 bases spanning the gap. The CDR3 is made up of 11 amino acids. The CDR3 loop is CASSLEEPQHF. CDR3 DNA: TGTGCCAGCAGTTTAGAGGAGCCCCAGCATTTT.

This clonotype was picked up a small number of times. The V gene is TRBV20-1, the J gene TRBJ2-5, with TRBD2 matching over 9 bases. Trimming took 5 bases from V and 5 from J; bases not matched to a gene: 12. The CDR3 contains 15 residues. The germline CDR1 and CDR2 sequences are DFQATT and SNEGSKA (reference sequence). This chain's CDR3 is CSARNAREGPETQYF. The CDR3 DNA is TGCAGTGCTCGCAACGCGCGGGAGGGCCCCGAGACCCAGTACTTC.

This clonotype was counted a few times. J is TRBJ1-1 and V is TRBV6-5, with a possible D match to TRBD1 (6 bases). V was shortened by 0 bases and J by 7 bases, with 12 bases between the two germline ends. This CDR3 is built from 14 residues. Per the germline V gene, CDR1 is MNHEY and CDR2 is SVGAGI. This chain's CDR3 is CASSYSRGGGEAFF. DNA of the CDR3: TGTGCCAGCAGTTACTCGAGGGGAGGGGGTGAAGCTTTCTTT.

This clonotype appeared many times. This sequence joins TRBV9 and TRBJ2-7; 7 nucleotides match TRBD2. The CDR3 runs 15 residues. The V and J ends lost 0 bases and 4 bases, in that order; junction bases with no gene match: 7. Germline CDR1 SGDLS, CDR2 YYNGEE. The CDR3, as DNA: TGTGCCAGCAGCGTAGGTCTAGCGGAGAATTACGAGCAGTACTTC. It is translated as CASSVGLAENYEQYF.

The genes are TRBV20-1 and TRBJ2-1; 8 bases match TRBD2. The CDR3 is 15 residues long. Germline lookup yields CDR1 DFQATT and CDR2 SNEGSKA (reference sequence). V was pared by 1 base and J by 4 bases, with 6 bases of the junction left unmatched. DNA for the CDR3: TGCAGTGCTAGAGCTGCGGGGGGTCCGTACAATGAGCAGTTCTTC. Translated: CSARAAGGPYNEQFF.

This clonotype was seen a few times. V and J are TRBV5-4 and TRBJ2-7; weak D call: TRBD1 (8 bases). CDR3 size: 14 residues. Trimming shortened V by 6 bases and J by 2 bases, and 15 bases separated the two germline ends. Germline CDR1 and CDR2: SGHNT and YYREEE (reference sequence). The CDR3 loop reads CASNSQGGTYEQYF. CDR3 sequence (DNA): TGTGCCAGCAATTCACAGGGGGGGACCTACGAGCAGTACTTC.

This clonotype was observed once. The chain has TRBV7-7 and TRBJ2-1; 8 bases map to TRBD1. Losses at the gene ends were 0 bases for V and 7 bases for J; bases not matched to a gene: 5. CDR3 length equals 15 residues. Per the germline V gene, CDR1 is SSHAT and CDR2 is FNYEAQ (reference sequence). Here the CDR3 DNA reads TGTGCCAGCAGCTTAGCATATCAGGGGGCAAATGAGCAGTTCTTC. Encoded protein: CASSLAYQGANEQFF.

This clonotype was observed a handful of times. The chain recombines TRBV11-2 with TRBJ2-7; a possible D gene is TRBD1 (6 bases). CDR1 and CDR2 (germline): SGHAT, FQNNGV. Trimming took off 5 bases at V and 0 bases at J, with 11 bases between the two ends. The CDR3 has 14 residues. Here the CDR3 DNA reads TGTGCCAGCAGCCGATCGGACAGCTCCTACGAGCAGTACTTC. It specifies CASSRSDSSYEQYF.

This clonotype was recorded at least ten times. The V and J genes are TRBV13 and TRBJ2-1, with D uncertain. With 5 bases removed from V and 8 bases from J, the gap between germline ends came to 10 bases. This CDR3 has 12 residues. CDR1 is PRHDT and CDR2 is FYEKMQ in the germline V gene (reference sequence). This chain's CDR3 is CASSAQTDEQFF. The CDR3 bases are TGTGCCAGCAGCGCGCAGACTGATGAGCAGTTCTTC.